This entry is about one T cell receptor (beta chain). This receptor's antigen is unknown. Base qualities are not recorded, but no much larger clone differs from it by a single base. Spanning cysteine to phenylalanine, the CDR3 consists of 13 amino acids. The entry retains the CDR3 DNA only, 39 bases that are in frame from base 1. CDR1 SGHRS and CDR2 YFSETQ were looked up in the germline V gene. The V end gives up 7 bases and the J end 5 bases, leaving 6 bases in the junction not matched to a gene. Collaborating institutions collected whole blood in K2EDTA tubes following their own protocols. Collaborator samples were shipped for TCRbeta analysis as frozen whole blood, isolated PBMCs, or DNA extracted from either sample type. This sample was included in a study of blood T cell repertoires in COVID-19 (TCRdb year 2020). About the study as a whole: Samples from collaborators originated in the United States, Italy and Spain and spanned both the acute and convalescent phases of COVID-19. Subjects who had been exposed to COVID-19, were actively infected with it, or had recovered from it provided the deeply sampled blood TCRbeta repertoires that made up the dataset. The material from the prospective study consisted of cDNA or gDNA derived from T cells, B-cell-depleted T cells, or PBMCs. The samples were drawn from two sources: the first 160 participants of the ongoing ImmuneRACE study, and 1,200 or so subjects contributed by 6 global collaborators. Where available, HLA class I and class II types were taken from metadata supplied by the sample provider and were not determined by assay-based typing. The sample metadata nearly always contained a de-identified subject ID, COVID-19 status, age in years and sex. The repertoires were released in a freely available public database meant as a resource for research on the immune response to SARS-CoV-2. What the research found in general, with its limitations: The amount of clinical and demographic metadata varied by source and participant and was provided uncurated.

TCRbeta CDR3 regions were amplified from genomic DNA by means of the immunoSEQ Assay, a bias-controlled multiplex PCR. Processing in the source paper ran as follows. Within the assay, amplification of reference gene primers was used to estimate how many nucleated cells each sample contained. To quantify the absolute abundance of each unique TCRbeta CDR3 rearrangement, sequence reads were collapsed and filtered. For each sample, productive Simpson clonality was calculated as the square root of Simpson's diversity index over productive rearrangements. TCRdb holds this immuneACCESS table with in-frame rearrangements only. Some clones are missing; in checked studies, unresolved V genes explain under half, and the rest has no known cause. From that table come the V and J calls and clone size; the DNA was used to work out D and trimming. The sample records around 90,000 clones, roughly four fifths of which are singletons. The leading ten clones occupy approximately 13% of the sample.

The sample consisted of peripheral blood. The receptor was derived from a human donor in a cohort sampled during active COVID-19. Recombination joined TRBV5-1 with TRBJ1-2; 9 central bases correspond to TRBD1. The CDR3 protein: CASARQGVYGYTF. The DNA is as follows: TGCGCCAGCGCACGACAGGGGGTTTATGGCTACACCTTC.